One sample yielded the 7 T cell receptor beta chains listed below, sequenced in a study of cytomegalovirus exposure and HLA in healthy donors. Primers: 60 Vbeta forward and 13 Jbeta reverse. This table comes from immunoSEQ multiplex PCR, and its TCRdb copy is limited to in-frame clones, with some not included. The sample holds about 100,000 clones, about 68% seen once. Sequencing input: PBMCs. The receptor source for this set is a male donor in good health and CMV-seropositive.

This chain joins TRBV19 and TRBJ1-5; 8 bases match TRBD1. Germline CDR1 is LNHDA and CDR2 is SQIVND (reference sequence). The V segment lost 6 bases and the J segment 1 base; nucleotides outside the gene matches: 5. CDR3 size: 15 residues. Here the CDR3 reads CASRDGTGSNQPQHF. The CDR3 nucleotides read TGTGCCAGTAGAGATGGGACAGGCAGCAATCAGCCCCAGCATTTT. Full variable domain (remainder filled in from reference TRBV19 and TRBJ1-5): DGGITQSPKYLFRKEGQNVTLSCEQNLNHDAMYWYRQDPGQGLRLIYYSQIVNDFQKGDIAEGYSVSREKKESFPLTVTSAQKNPTAFYLCASRDGTGSNQPQHFGDGTRLSIL.

This sequence joins TRBV5-4 and TRBJ1-4; D remains unclear. CDR1 and CDR2 (germline): SGHNT, YYREEE (reference sequence). The CDR3 covers 15 residues. V was clipped by 4 bases and J by 0 bases, with 10 bases between them. The CDR3 nucleotides are TGTGCCAGCAGCCTGAACAGAGCAACTAATGAAAAACTGTTTTTT. This gives the protein CASSLNRATNEKLFF.

The chain has TRBV27 and TRBJ1-1; TRBD1 aligns across 7 bases. V was pared by 5 bases and J by 7 bases, with 10 bases of the junction left unmatched. The CDR3 totals 14 residues. From germline, CDR1 is MNHEY and CDR2 SMNVEV (reference sequence). CDR3 region: CASSRNPGQREAFF. DNA for the CDR3: TGTGCCAGCAGTCGAAACCCGGGACAGCGTGAAGCTTTCTTT.

This clone was counted once. The chain joins TRBV18 to TRBJ1-1; D uncertain. Trimming took off 1 base at V and 5 bases at J, with 11 bases between the two ends. Germline V gene lookup returns CDR1 KGHSH and CDR2 LQKENI. CDR3 length: 14 residues. CDR3 protein: CASSPLEIWTEAFF. DNA of the CDR3: TGTGCCAGCTCACCACTCGAGATTTGGACTGAAGCTTTCTTT.

By share, this clone counts as medium-sized. The CDR3 spells CASSQVQAGVVWNEQFF. The CDR3 bases are TGCGCCAGCAGCCAAGTCCAAGCGGGGGTTGTTTGGAATGAGCAGTTCTTC. V usage is TRBV4-3 and J usage is TRBJ2-1, with TRBD2 identical over 8 bases. Germline V lookup: CDR1 LGHNA, CDR2 YSLEER. There are 17 residues in the CDR3. Trimming took 1 base from V and 7 from J; bases not matched to a gene: 12.

This chain uses TRBV7-8 with TRBJ1-1; TRBD1 might be the D (5 bases). Trimming removed 0 bases from V and 4 bases from J, with 15 bases in between. Germline CDR1 SGHVS, CDR2 FQNEAQ. CDR3 length: 16 amino acids. CDR3: CASSLAPGGYVTEAFF. The CDR3 DNA follows: TGTGCCAGCAGCTTAGCGCCGGGGGGATACGTCACTGAAGCTTTCTTT.

The chain has TRBV5-6 and TRBJ2-5; 11 bases align to TRBD2. The V segment lost 4 bases and the J segment 1 base; nucleotides outside the gene matches: 6. Germline V gene sequence: CDR1 SGHDT, CDR2 YYEEEE. The CDR3 length is 16 residues. DNA of the CDR3: TGTGCCAGCAGCACACGGACTAGCGGGTTCCAAGAGACCCAGTACTTC. Protein: CASSTRTSGFQETQYF.